This T cell receptor beta chain was profiled in a study of T cells in Graves' hyperthyroidism and ophthalmopathy. Germline V gene data show CDR1 as SGHAT and CDR2 as FQNNGV. The CDR3 loop spans 14 amino acids. Trimming removed 5 bases at V and 0 bases at J, with 9 bases between. General study points: Model predictions of ophthalmopathy came a median about 6.3 months before onset.

Ophthalmopathy patients showed a Clinical Activity Score of at least 3, NOSPECS grade of at least 4 and duration under 3 months. Lactation, pregnancy, other autoimmune disease or uncontrolled infection excluded patients. Based on clinical symptoms, serum thyroxine and TRAb, thyroid ultrasound and orbital computed tomography, diagnoses were reached. This clonotype was detected ten times or more. Antigen: not known. The investigators amplified TCR beta CDR3 regions from RNA transcripts. When the TCR CDR3 underwent first-round RT-PCR, the HTBI primer set was used. TCRdb called the multiplex PCR reads again in MiXCR, with one record for every CDR3 protein. The sample records some 650,000 distinct CDR3 sequences, 15% to 20% being singletons.

This receptor was obtained from a woman between 40 and 55 years old with Graves' ophthalmopathy. The sequencing sample was made of blood. The genes are TRBV11-2 and TRBJ2-3; no reliable D call. In DNA form, the CDR3 reads TGTGCCAGCAGCCGGACCACAAGCACAGATACGCAGTATTTT. Its protein is CASSRTTSTDTQYF. Looking up the rest from reference TRBV11-2 and TRBJ2-3 gives the full variable domain: EAGVAQSPRYKIIEKRQSVAFWCNPISGHATLYWYQQILGQGPKLLIQFQNNGVVDDSQLPKDRFSAERLKGVDSTLKIQPAKLEDSAVYLCASSRTTSTDTQYFGPGTRLTVL.